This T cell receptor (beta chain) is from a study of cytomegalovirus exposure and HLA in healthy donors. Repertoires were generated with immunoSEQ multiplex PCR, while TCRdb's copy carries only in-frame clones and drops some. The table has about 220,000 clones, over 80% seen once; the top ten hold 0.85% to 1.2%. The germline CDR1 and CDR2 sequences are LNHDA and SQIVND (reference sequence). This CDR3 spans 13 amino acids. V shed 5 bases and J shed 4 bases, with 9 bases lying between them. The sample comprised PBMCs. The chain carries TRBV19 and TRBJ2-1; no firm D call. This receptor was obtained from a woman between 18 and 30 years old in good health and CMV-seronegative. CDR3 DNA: TGTGCCAGTAGTGAGCGACTTTACAATGAGCAGTTCTTC. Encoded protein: CASSERLYNEQFF.